Listed here are 14 T cell receptor beta chains from one sample, sequenced in a study of OX40 agonist ivuxolimab in advanced cancers. Some clones are missing from TCRdb's copy, which holds only in-frame ones; the method was immunoSEQ multiplex PCR. The top ten clones hold more than 25% of a sample with about 38,000 clones, over 70% of them seen once. The sample in question was CD4+ or CD8+ T cells sorted from blood, obtained in a trial of the OX40 agonist ivuxolimab. Receptors were obtained from an adult with an advanced solid tumor such as melanoma, head and neck, liver or kidney cancer.

The V gene is TRBV7-9, the J gene TRBJ2-2, with D hard to call. The CDR3 is 14 amino acids. With 3 bases removed from V and 7 bases from J, the gap between germline ends came to 12 bases. Looked up from germline, CDR1 is SEHNR and CDR2 is FQNEAQ (reference sequence). The CDR3 bases are TGTGCCAGCAGCTTCGCTTTCGGGTTCGGGGAGCTGTTTTTT. Translating gives CASSFAFGFGELFF.

The J gene is TRBJ1-1, the V gene TRBV7-8; 7 nucleotides line up with TRBD1. The CDR3 loop spans 15 amino acids. V lost 5 bases and J lost 1; bases outside the gene matches: 7. CDR1 and CDR2 (germline): SGHVS, FQNEAQ. The CDR3 reads CASSARDRSNTEAFF. The CDR3 DNA reads TGTGCCAGCAGCGCCAGGGACAGATCGAACACTGAAGCTTTCTTT. Drawing the rest from reference TRBV7-8 and TRBJ1-1, the complete variable domain is GAGVSQSPRYKVAKRGQDVALRCDPISGHVSLFWYQQALGQGPEFLTYFQNEAQLDKSGLPSDRFFAERPEGSVSTLKIQRTQQEDSAVYLCASSARDRSNTEAFFGQGTRLTVV.

A remark on this clone: An end of the junction differs from the germline gene, which may be a read error. This chain links TRBV14 with TRBJ2-7; D uncertain. CDR3 length: 13 residues. The germline gives CDR1 SGHDN, CDR2 FVKESK. The DNA of the CDR3 is TGTGCCAGCAGCCAAGTAAGGTCCTCCGAGCAGTACTTC. Translating it yields CASSQVRSSEQYF.

This clone was counted only a few times. CDR3 bases: TGTGCCAGCAGCTTAGCGGCTAGCGGGGGGACGCAGTATTTT. Protein: CASSLAASGGTQYF. The chain couples TRBV11-2 to TRBJ2-3, with 11 nucleotides matching TRBD2. Germline assignment: CDR1 SGHAT and CDR2 FQNNGV. The CDR3 sequence is 14 residues long. The J segment lost 9 bases and the V segment lost 1 base, leaving 3 bases of the junction unmatched.

The V and J genes are TRBV18 and TRBJ2-2; no clear D gene. The V gene's germline CDR1 is KGHSH and CDR2 LQKENI. This CDR3 contains 13 residues. The V end lost 3 bases, the J end lost 6 bases, and 8 bases lay between the germline ends. CDR3: CASSPDQAGELFF. The CDR3 DNA sequence: TGTGCCAGCTCACCGGACCAGGCCGGGGAGCTGTTTTTT.

The chain uses TRBV12-5 and TRBJ1-5, with 9 positions matching TRBD1. Germline V CDR1 and CDR2: LGHNT, FRNRAP. V lost 6 bases, J lost 3 bases, and 6 bases stayed unmatched. The CDR3 contains 15 residues. CDR3 in DNA: TGTGCTAGTGGCCGGGACAGGGTCGACAATCAGCCCCAGCATTTT. The encoded protein is CASGRDRVDNQPQHF.

The chain carries TRBV19 and TRBJ1-6, with D unresolved. The V gene lost 3 bases and the J gene lost 8 bases, with 5 bases spanning the gap. Per germline, CDR1 LNHDA and CDR2 SQIVND (reference sequence). The CDR3 is 12 residues long. CDR3 in amino acids: CASSIADSPLHF. The CDR3 nucleotides read TGTGCCAGTAGTATTGCGGATTCACCCCTCCACTTT.

The V call is TRBV7-9, the J call TRBJ2-7; D is ambiguous. This CDR3 contains 14 residues. Trimming removed 0 bases from V and 2 bases from J, with 8 bases in between. CDR1 is SEHNR and CDR2 is FQNEAQ in the germline V gene (reference sequence). In DNA form, the CDR3 reads TGTGCCAGCAGCTTAGCGGGCGGTACCTACGAGCAGTACTTC. This codes for CASSLAGGTYEQYF. Using reference TRBV7-9 and TRBJ2-7 for the parts outside the CDR3, the full variable domain is DTGVSQNPRHKITKRGQNVTFRCDPISEHNRLYWYRQTLGQGPEFLTYFQNEAQLEKSRLLSDRFSAERPKGSFSTLEIQRTEQGDSAMYLCASSLAGGTYEQYFGPGTRLTVT.

The chain links TRBV7-8 to TRBJ2-1; TRBD2 aligns across 7 bases. J was trimmed by 7 bases and V by 5 bases; bases with no gene match: 14. The CDR3 consists of 16 residues. Germline CDR1 is SGHVS and CDR2 is FQNEAQ. The CDR3 here is CASSPRIPSGQNEQFF. The CDR3 coding sequence is TGTGCCAGCAGCCCTCGGATCCCTAGCGGACAAAATGAGCAGTTCTTC.

The chain is built from TRBV19 and TRBJ2-7; a possible D gene is TRBD1 (5 bases). Looked up from germline, CDR1 is LNHDA and CDR2 is SQIVND (reference sequence). This CDR3 contains 12 residues. The V gene lost 7 bases and the J gene lost 5 bases, with 12 bases spanning the gap. The CDR3 is CASKQGFNEQYF. CDR3 nucleotide sequence: TGTGCCAGTAAGCAGGGATTCAACGAGCAGTACTTC.

The table lists this clone with a count of one. The chain carries TRBV30 and TRBJ2-4, with D possibly TRBD2 on 7 matching bases. V was pared by 3 bases and J by 15 bases, with 15 bases between. The CDR3 is made up of 11 amino acids. Per germline, CDR1 GTSNPN and CDR2 SVGIG (reference sequence). The CDR3: CAWRGGDRAYF. DNA for the CDR3: TGTGCCTGGAGAGGGGGGGACCGAGCGTACTTC.

The CDR3 region is CASSPGTPGNTIYF. The CDR3 bases are TGTGCCAGCAGCCCGGGGACGCCCGGAAACACCATATATTTT. The chain is built from TRBV5-4 and TRBJ1-3, with D possibly matching TRBD1 (5 bases). This CDR3 spans 14 amino acids. CDR1 is SGHNT and CDR2 is YYREEE in the germline V gene (reference sequence). V was shortened by 4 bases and J by 4 bases, with 12 bases between the two germline ends.

This chain joins TRBV18 and TRBJ1-6; the D gene is possibly TRBD1 (5 bases). This CDR3 spans 17 amino acids. V lost 2 bases and J lost 5, with 16 bases in between. The V gene's germline CDR1 is KGHSH and CDR2 LQKENI. CDR3 bases: TGTGCCAGCTCACCAGCCCAGGGTGACAGCGATAATTCACCCCTCCACTTT. This codes for CASSPAQGDSDNSPLHF.

This sequence joins TRBV11-2 and TRBJ1-1; D remains unclear. Germline lookup yields CDR1 SGHAT and CDR2 FQNNGV. V dropped 5 bases and J dropped 1 base, with 14 bases sitting between them. The CDR3 totals 15 residues. CDR3 sequence reads: CASSARLEQNTEAFF. CDR3 in DNA: TGTGCCAGCAGCGCCCGGCTGGAGCAGAACACTGAAGCTTTCTTT.